This TCR beta chain was observed in a study of blood T cell repertoires in COVID-19. The wider study: T cells, B-cell-depleted T cells, or PBMCs provided the cDNA or gDNA that served as material.

Germline V CDR1 and CDR2: MNHNS, SASEGT. V shed 4 bases, J shed 5 bases, and the junction held 16 bases outside the gene matches. The CDR3 covers 18 residues. In the authors' workflow: Quantification of nucleated cells was approximated via reference gene primer amplification. This table comes from immunoSEQ multiplex PCR, and its TCRdb copy is limited to in-frame clones, with some not included. The V and J calls and the clone size are those of that table, but D and trimming were determined from the DNA. In the table there are 220,000 or so clones, 70% to 90% of which are singletons. The receptor was derived from a man aged 50-60 years who had recovered from COVID-19. The sequenced sample consisted of peripheral blood. This sequence joins TRBV6-1 and TRBJ1-1, with 10 bases matching TRBD1. Written as DNA, the CDR3 is TGTGCCAGCAGTGCCAGACAGGGGGCGAGGTGGTTGAGAACTGAAGCTTTCTTT. Residues: CASSARQGARWLRTEAFF.